This TCR beta chain originates from a study of T cells in Graves' hyperthyroidism and ophthalmopathy (dated by TCRdb to the late 2010s). In terms of the full investigation: To identify TCR V-J signatures that set the groups apart, the researchers used a discovery cohort of about a hundred patients, made up of under 45 with Graves' ophthalmopathy and some 60 with stable Graves' hyperthyroidism. An independent validation cohort of fewer than 20 hyperthyroidism patients and 17 patients who later progressed to ophthalmopathy tested prospective prediction of ophthalmopathy. The approximately 98 discovery patients were randomly divided into training and test sets at a 7:3 ratio. In six Graves' hyperthyroidism patients, the study also compared T-cell repertoires from thyroid tissue with T-cell repertoires from blood. Following sampling, methimazole starting at 30 mg daily was given to hyperthyroidism patients, and high-dose intravenous methylprednisolone was given to ophthalmopathy patients. The paper describes TCR Vbeta CDR3 sequencing of 135 peripheral blood samples, made up of about 40 ophthalmopathy patients, around 73 hyperthyroidism patients and approximately 17 progressor patients.

Any patient with an uncontrolled infection, another autoimmune disease, pregnancy or lactation was excluded. Diagnoses were based on clinical symptoms, serum thyroxine and TRAb, thyroid ultrasound and orbital computed tomography. Total RNA was extracted with Trizol reagent, and quality was checked on an Agilent 2100 Bioanalyzer. Regarding this clonotype: Its recognized antigen is unknown. No clone much larger than this one lies a single base away; base qualities are absent.

Results the study describes overall, beyond this receptor: Most expanded thyroid clonotypes (frequency above 0.001) were also detected in blood, suggesting blood repertoires may reflect thyroid immune responses. In validation, the model predicted progression to ophthalmopathy a median of around six months before onset, with around 70% sensitivity and around 76% specificity. A 13 V-J signature model separated ophthalmopathy from stable hyperthyroidism, with about 90% sensitivity and 81.08% specificity in cross-validation and 80%/75% in testing. Sample size was not statistically predetermined, and investigators were not blinded to group allocation.

Compared with germline, V lacks 7 bases and J lacks 1 base; bases without a gene match: 10. The CDR3 covers 15 residues, taking in both the cysteine and the phenylalanine. Kept here is only the CDR3 DNA, which spans 45 bases and is read in frame from base 1. CDR1 and CDR2 (DFQATT, SNEGSKA) derive from the germline V gene (reference sequence). The TCR beta CDR3 regions were amplified from the RNA transcripts. The TCR CDR3 was subjected to a first round of RT-PCR using the HTBI primer set and the Qiagen OneStep RT-PCR kit. The libraries were constructed in a second round of multiplex PCR and then size-selected and purified. Sequencing of the libraries was done on an Illumina HiSeq2000 using paired-end 100 bp reads. Regarding the original processing steps: SOAPnuke was used to process the raw data, removing reads that contained adapters or uncalled bases, had a mean Phred below 15, or lacked an exact match to the constant primer or identifier. High-quality paired reads were merged with COPE v1.2.5, and unique nucleotide sequences were defined as clonotypes. MiTCR v1.1 was used to align the clonotypes against IMGT TRBV, TRBD and TRBJ reference segments. The analysis included only V-J combinations with a frequency above 0.0001, which together covered 99% to 99.2% of the repertoires. The TCS score was defined as the ratio of F50 (clonal expansion) to E x V (chaos), calculated using BLOSUM62-based TCRdist between CDR3 peptides within each V-J. Welch's t-statistics and random forest reduced fewer than 550 V-J features to 13, which were used in a naive Bayes classifier (R e1071). The similarity between thyroid and blood repertoires was quantified using the Morisita-Horn index. TCRdb reprocessed the public reads (quality trimming at Q25 with fastp, clone calling with MiXCR) and kept in-frame beta chains. Rows matching on CDR3 protein sequence are summarized as one entry with the most common DNA and genes. TCRdb, rather than the study authors, made the V and J calls. The sample table contains around 660,000 distinct CDR3 sequences; only one count was recorded for 45% of them. The ten largest clones add up to under 8.5% of the sample.

Sequenced: peripheral blood or thyroid tissue (not recorded which). The sequence was obtained from an adult man with Graves' disease, either hyperthyroidism or ophthalmopathy (not recorded which). This chain joins TRBV20-1 to TRBJ1-1; TRBD1 agrees with 9 junctional bases. This receptor has the CDR3 CSVQAGQGRNTEAFF. The DNA sequence reads TGCAGTGTTCAAGCGGGACAGGGACGGAACACTGAAGCTTTCTTT.